This T cell receptor (beta chain) was recorded in a study of blood T cell repertoires in COVID-19 (dated by TCRdb to the early 2020s). About the investigation overall: The collaborator samples originated in the United States, Italy and Spain and spanned the acute and convalescent phases of COVID-19. The sample metadata nearly always contained a de-identified subject ID, COVID-19 status, age in years and sex. Where HLA class I and class II types were available, the types were taken from metadata supplied by the sample provider, not from assay-based typing. Samples came from the ongoing ImmuneRACE study (first 160 participants) plus 1,254 subjects from 6 global collaborators. Deeply sampled blood TCRbeta repertoires from subjects exposed to, actively infected with, or recovered from COVID-19 were included in the dataset. The prospective study material was composed of cDNA or gDNA derived from T cells, B-cell-depleted T cells, or PBMCs. The repertoires were released in a freely available public database meant as a resource for research on the immune response to SARS-CoV-2.

TCRbeta CDR3 regions were amplified from genomic DNA using the immunoSEQ Assay, a bias-controlled multiplex PCR. Under the source paper's analysis protocol: The number of nucleated cells in each sample was estimated by amplification of reference gene primers within the assay. Sequence reads were collapsed and filtered to measure the absolute abundance of every unique TCRbeta CDR3 rearrangement. Productive Simpson clonality was computed per sample as the square root of Simpson's diversity index over productive rearrangements. TCRdb holds this immuneACCESS table with in-frame rearrangements only. Some clones are missing; in checked studies, unresolved V genes explain under half, and the rest has no known cause. The DNA was the basis for D and trimming; V, J and clone size are from that table. This sample is represented by about 170,000 clones; around 83% of them were singletons. The top ten hold approximately 18% of the sample.

From its cysteine to its phenylalanine, the CDR3 spans 14 amino acids. The CDR3 DNA has 42 bases and is translated from base 1. After removal of 5 bases from V and 0 bases from J, the junction retains 3 bases not matched to a gene. CDR1 and CDR2, per the germline V gene (reference sequence), are LNHDA and SQIVND. The table lists this clone with a few counts. Its antigen remains unidentified. No much larger clonotype is one base removed from it; base qualities were not supplied. A second Seattle source provided samples from volunteer blood donors who had recovered from COVID-19. The collaborating institutions used their own protocols to collect whole blood in K2EDTA tubes. Collaborator samples were shipped for TCRbeta analysis as frozen whole blood, isolated PBMCs, or DNA extracted from either sample type. The paper's findings and limits, for the study overall: How much clinical and demographic metadata was included differed by source and by participant, and the metadata was provided uncurated.

The chain links TRBV19 with TRBJ2-7, with 8 bases in between that match TRBD1. The material sequenced was peripheral blood. The TCR comes from a woman aged 65 to 85 who had recovered from COVID-19. DNA sequence: TGTGCCAGTAGTGTCACAGGGGGCTCCTACGAGCAGTACTTC. Translated, it gives CASSVTGGSYEQYF.